The 9 T cell receptor beta chains below come from one sample, sequenced in a study of Graves' ophthalmopathy and Graves' hyperthyroidism. The authors amplified TCR beta CDR3 regions from RNA transcripts. HTBI primers were used in a first-round RT-PCR, which preceded a second-round multiplex PCR. Each CDR3 protein is one row after TCRdb ran MiXCR on the multiplex PCR reads. The table shows 740,000 or so distinct CDR3 sequences, with roughly two fifths occurring only once. The sequenced sample consisted of peripheral blood. The receptors originated from an adult man with Graves' ophthalmopathy.

The chain combines TRBV25-1 with TRBJ2-2; D gene uncertain. The CDR3 spans 15 residues. CDR1 is MGHDK, CDR2 SYGVNS, per germline. CDR3 sequence reads: CARDAVALNTGELFF. The CDR3 DNA reads as TGTGCTAGAGATGCGGTGGCGTTGAACACCGGGGAGCTGTTTTTT.

The rearrangement uses TRBV15 and TRBJ2-5, with a tentative D call TRBD2 (6 bases). The V and J ends lost 5 bases and 2 bases respectively, with 12 bases between them. Looked up from germline, CDR1 is LNHNV and CDR2 is YYDKDF (reference sequence). The CDR3 covers 14 residues. Written as DNA, the CDR3 is TGTGCCACCAGCCCGACCGGGGGACAAGAGACCCAGTACTTC. Its protein product is CATSPTGGQETQYF. The variable domain in full, completed from reference TRBV15 and TRBJ2-5, reads DAMVIQNPRYQVTQFGKPVTLSCSQTLNHNVMYWYQQKSSQAPKLLFHYYDKDFNNEADTPDNFQSRRPNTSFCFLDIRSPGLGDTAMYLCATSPTGGQETQYFGPGTRLLVL.

This clonotype has a single count. V and J are TRBV10-3 and TRBJ2-6; no definite D call. This CDR3 contains 15 residues. V lost 0 bases and J lost 2, with 5 bases in between. Germline loops: CDR1 ENHRY, CDR2 SYGVKD. The CDR3 sequence is CAISESGAGANVLTF. CDR3 DNA sequence: TGTGCCATCAGTGAGTCAGGAGCTGGGGCCAACGTCCTGACTTTC.

Here the CDR3 DNA reads TGTGCCAGCAGTGAACGGGGTACTGTCTCTGGGGCCAACGTCCTGACTTTC. As protein: CASSERGTVSGANVLTF. The chain employs TRBV2 and TRBJ2-6; tentative D call: TRBD2 (5 bases). The CDR3 is made up of 17 amino acids. Trimming removed 2 bases at V and 0 bases at J, with 11 bases between. Germline V CDR1 and CDR2: SNHLY, FYNNEI.

This clonotype was observed at least ten times. This rearrangement joins TRBV29-1 to TRBJ2-2; D is perhaps TRBD1 (5 bases). CDR3 length: 13 residues. Trimming stripped 5 bases from V and 5 bases from J, with 12 bases between. Germline lookup yields CDR1 SQVTM and CDR2 ANQGSEA. In DNA, the CDR3 is TGCAGCGTTTCCAGGGCCTTAACCGGGGAGCTGTTTTTT. Protein product: CSVSRALTGELFF.

A note on this clonotype: This may be a read error: a much more frequent sequence differs by one nucleotide. The chain employs TRBV2 and TRBJ1-4; maybe TRBD1 (6 bases). The germline V gene has CDR1 SNHLY and CDR2 FYNNEI. This CDR3 contains 13 residues. Here the CDR3 DNA reads TGTGCCAGGAGTGAACTAATAGGGGGACCTCCTTTTTTT. Encoded protein: CARSELIGGPPFF.

V gene TRBV2 combines with J gene TRBJ1-5, with 10 bases fitting TRBD1. The CDR3 covers 12 residues. V lost 11 bases and J lost 4; bases outside the gene matches: 2. Germline assignment: CDR1 SNHLY and CDR2 FYNNEI. DNA for the CDR3: TGTGCCGGACAGGGGGGTAATCAGCCCCAGCATTTT. This codes for CAGQGGNQPQHF.

With regard to this clonotype: A read error may be the cause here, since a much bigger clone is one base away. V is TRBV11-2 and J is TRBJ2-7; tentative D call: TRBD1 (6 bases). The V end lost 3 bases, the J end lost 0 bases, and 9 bases lay between the germline ends. CDR1 is SGHAT and CDR2 is FQNNGV in the germline V gene. The CDR3 consists of 14 residues. The CDR3 DNA sequence: TGTGCCAGCAGCTTCCGGACAGCCTCCTACGAGCAGTACTTC. Its translation is CASSFRTASYEQYF.

With regard to this clonotype: Given the absence of the conserved phenylalanine or tryptophan at the CDR3 end, a read error is likely. The V and J genes are TRBV20-1 and TRBJ1-6, with a possible D match to TRBD1 (5 bases). This CDR3 comprises 14 residues. The V end was cut by 3 bases, the J end by 7 bases, with 13 bases between. Germline V gene sequence: CDR1 DFQATT, CDR2 SNEGSKA (reference sequence). The CDR3 here is CSASIGWGNSPLHV. In nucleotides, the CDR3 is TGCAGTGCTAGTATAGGTTGGGGGAATTCACCCCTCCACGTT.